These 30 T cell receptor beta chains share one sample of origin, sequenced in a study of blood T cell repertoires in COVID-19. Clones were read by immunoSEQ multiplex PCR, and TCRdb kept only the in-frame ones, dropping some. Among some 180,000 clones, 85% to 90% were seen once, and the ten largest hold 20% to 25%. The sequenced sample was PBMCs or T cells enriched from blood (not recorded which). These TCRs come from a woman aged 40 to 50 in a cohort exposed to, infected with or recovered from COVID-19 (not recorded which).

The DNA for the CDR3 is TGTGCCAGCAGTTTCATATGGACTAGCGGCACAGATACGCAGTATTTT. Residues: CASSFIWTSGTDTQYF. The genes are TRBV27 and TRBJ2-3, with TRBD2 identical over 9 bases. Trimming took 3 bases from V and 1 from J; bases not matched to a gene: 5. This CDR3 region has 16 residues. Germline loops: CDR1 MNHEY, CDR2 SMNVEV (reference sequence).

Here the CDR3 reads CASSTQGVVYGYTF. The CDR3 coding sequence is TGTGCCAGCAGCACCCAGGGGGTGGTCTATGGCTACACCTTC. The rearrangement links TRBV3-1 (or the pseudogene TRBV3-2) to TRBJ1-2; 7 bases match TRBD1. The germline gives CDR1 LGHDT, CDR2 YNNKEL (reference sequence). Germline trimming cut 5 bases from V and 4 bases from J; bases unmatched to any gene: 7. The CDR3 spans 14 residues.

This chain uses TRBV10-3 with TRBJ1-1, with D unclear. V gave up 6 bases and J gave up 8 bases, with 10 bases separating them. The CDR3 has 11 amino acids. Germline CDR1 is ENHRY and CDR2 is SYGVKD. CDR3 sequence reads: CAISLDREAFF. In DNA form, the CDR3 reads TGTGCCATCAGCCTAGATAGGGAAGCTTTCTTT.

The chain recombines TRBV7-9 with TRBJ1-2; D is possibly TRBD1 (5 bases). The CDR3 has 14 residues. The germline CDR1 and CDR2 sequences are SEHNR and FQNEAQ (reference sequence). V was cut by 5 bases and J by 2 bases, with 12 bases left in between. This chain's CDR3 is CASSREGRNYGYTF. The CDR3 region has the DNA TGTGCCAGCAGCAGAGAGGGGAGGAACTATGGCTACACCTTC.

This clone appeared a few times. CDR3 protein: CASSGGPGEDNEQFF. CDR3 nucleotide sequence: TGTGCCAGCAGCGGAGGCCCAGGGGAAGACAATGAGCAGTTCTTC. J is TRBJ2-1 and V is TRBV5-5; TRBD1 might be the D (6 bases). The CDR3 consists of 15 residues. Germline values: CDR1 SGHKS, CDR2 YYEKEE (reference sequence). V was pared by 4 bases and J by 5 bases, with 16 bases between.

This chain links TRBV19 with TRBJ1-2; TRBD1 agrees at 8 bases. Looked up from germline, CDR1 is LNHDA and CDR2 is SQIVND (reference sequence). After removal of 7 bases from V and 5 bases from J, the junction contained 15 bases not matched to a gene. CDR3 length equals 16 residues. DNA for the CDR3: TGTGCCAGTACCCAATCCCACACCGGGACAGGATATGGCTACACCTTC. It yields the protein CASTQSHTGTGYGYTF. Full variable domain (outside the CDR3, taken from reference TRBV19 and TRBJ1-2): DGGITQSPKYLFRKEGQNVTLSCEQNLNHDAMYWYRQDPGQGLRLIYYSQIVNDFQKGDIAEGYSVSREKKESFPLTVTSAQKNPTAFYLCASTQSHTGTGYGYTFGSGTRLTVV.

The V gene is TRBV5-8, the J gene TRBJ2-2; 9 nucleotides align to TRBD1. The V gene's germline CDR1 is SGHTS and CDR2 YDEGEE. The V and J ends lost 2 bases and 3 bases, in that order; junction bases with no gene match: 11. There are 18 residues in the CDR3. This chain's CDR3 is CASSLGTNRGHDTGELFF. The CDR3 DNA reads TGTGCCAGCAGCTTAGGGACCAACAGGGGGCATGACACCGGGGAGCTGTTTTTT.

The chain combines TRBV11-3 with TRBJ1-2; no definite D call. The germline V gene encodes CDR1 SGHNT and CDR2 YENEEA. The V end was cut by 4 bases, the J end by 0 bases, with 9 bases between. The CDR3 has 14 amino acids. DNA of the CDR3: TGTGCCAGCAGCTCCCCGGAGGCTAACTATGGCTACACCTTC. Translating it yields CASSSPEANYGYTF.

V usage is TRBV24-1 and J usage is TRBJ2-1, with TRBD2 matching 9 bases. This CDR3 has 16 residues. The germline V gene encodes CDR1 KGHDR and CDR2 SFDVKD. With V trimmed by 3 bases and J by 7 bases, 9 bases remained unmatched. DNA of the CDR3: TGTGCCACCAGTGATCCCCACTGGAGCGGGAGGAATGAGCAGTTCTTC. It translates to CATSDPHWSGRNEQFF.

Many counts were recorded for this clone. In DNA, the CDR3 is TGTGCCAGCAGCTTAGCACCGGGACAGGTGCCTTACGAGCAGTACTTC. This encodes CASSLAPGQVPYEQYF. The rearrangement uses TRBV7-9 and TRBJ2-7; TRBD1 agrees at 8 bases. The CDR3 loop spans 16 amino acids. Germline CDR1 SEHNR, CDR2 FQNEAQ (reference sequence). V lost 0 bases, J lost 4 bases, and 8 bases stayed unmatched.

This sequence joins TRBV7-2 and TRBJ2-1, with TRBD2 matching over 10 bases. J was trimmed by 3 bases and V by 1 base; bases with no gene match: 6. Germline CDR1 is SGHTA and CDR2 is FQGNSA. This CDR3 region has 17 residues. In nucleotides, the CDR3 is TGTGCCAGCAGCTTAGACTTTGCTAGCGGGGGCTACAATGAGCAGTTCTTC. It encodes CASSLDFASGGYNEQFF.

The CDR3 nucleotides are TGTGCCAGCAGCCTGGTGGCAGGCTATGGCTACACCTTC. Translating gives CASSLVAGYGYTF. V and J are TRBV5-6 and TRBJ1-2; D unclear. This CDR3 has 13 residues. The germline V and J ends were trimmed by 4 bases and 4 bases, with 11 bases remaining between them. Germline CDR1 SGHDT, CDR2 YYEEEE.

The chain employs TRBV5-6 and TRBJ2-7; D perhaps matches TRBD2 (7 bases). Trimming left V 0 bases short and J 3 bases short, with 16 bases between. Germline CDR1 is SGHDT and CDR2 is YYEEEE. This CDR3 region has 16 residues. CDR3 sequence (DNA): TGTGCCAGCAGCTTGGTTCGGGGGGCTTCTGACTACGAGCAGTACTTC. Amino acid sequence: CASSLVRGASDYEQYF. Looking up the rest from reference TRBV5-6 and TRBJ2-7 gives the full variable domain: DAGVTQSPTHLIKTRGQQVTLRCSPKSGHDTVSWYQQALGQGPQFIFQYYEEEERQRGNFPDRFSGHQFPNYSSELNVNALLLGDSALYLCASSLVRGASDYEQYFGPGTRLTVT.

The rearrangement uses TRBV4-3 and TRBJ2-6; D is unclear. V was shortened by 4 bases and J by 0 bases, with 13 bases between the two germline ends. The germline V gene encodes CDR1 LGHNA and CDR2 YSLEER. This CDR3 comprises 17 residues. The CDR3 DNA sequence: TGCGCCAGCAGCCTGAAACAGCAACTCTCTGGGGCCAACGTCCTGACTTTC. Encoded protein: CASSLKQQLSGANVLTF.

The chain is built from TRBV29-1 and TRBJ2-5, with 7 bases aligning to TRBD1. Germline V gene lookup returns CDR1 SQVTM and CDR2 ANQGSEA. With 7 bases clipped from V and 4 bases from J, the junction kept 9 bases outside the gene matches. This CDR3 region has 13 residues. The CDR3 is CSAMTGNVETQYF. CDR3 sequence (DNA): TGCAGCGCTATGACAGGGAACGTAGAGACCCAGTACTTC. The complete variable domain, with remaining parts taken from reference TRBV29-1 and TRBJ2-5, reads SAVISQKPSRDICQRGTSLTIQCQVDSQVTMMFWYRQQPGQSLTLIATANQGSEATYESGFVIDKFPISRPNLTFSTLTVSNMSPEDSSIYLCSAMTGNVETQYFGPGTRLLVL.

The J gene is TRBJ2-5, the V gene TRBV6-1; 7 nucleotides align to TRBD2. The CDR3 extends over 16 amino acids. After removal of 2 bases from V and 5 bases from J, the junction contained 11 bases not matched to a gene. Per germline, CDR1 MNHNS and CDR2 SASEGT. The CDR3 coding sequence is TGTGCCAGCAGTGAATCCACGGGGGAGGGAGGTGAGACCCAGTACTTC. Translated, it gives CASSESTGEGGETQYF.

The V and J genes are TRBV6-2 or TRBV6-3 and TRBJ1-5; D might be TRBD1 (5 bases). This CDR3 is built from 13 residues. V lost 0 bases to trimming and J lost 9 bases, with 9 bases between them. Per germline, CDR1 MNHEY and CDR2 SVGEGT. CDR3 in amino acids: CASSYSRQGPQHF. The CDR3 nucleotides are TGTGCCAGCAGTTACTCGAGGCAGGGGCCCCAGCATTTT.

This sequence joins TRBV12-5 and TRBJ2-7, with 7 positions matching TRBD2. The germline gives CDR1 LGHNT, CDR2 FRNRAP. The CDR3 spans 14 residues. J gave up 0 bases and V 5 bases, and 4 bases lay outside the gene matches. CDR3 residues: CASGNSGHSYEQYF. CDR3 sequence (DNA): TGTGCTAGTGGTAATAGCGGGCACTCCTACGAGCAGTACTTC.

This clone was seen just once. V and J are TRBV29-1 and TRBJ1-2; D unresolved. The V end was cut by 7 bases, the J end by 8 bases, with 14 bases between. Germline lookup yields CDR1 SQVTM and CDR2 ANQGSEA. This CDR3 has 11 residues. The CDR3 region is CSGIEAGGYTF. The DNA for the CDR3 is TGCAGCGGAATTGAGGCGGGAGGCTACACCTTC.

The chain employs TRBV5-4 and TRBJ1-6, with 7 bases matching TRBD1. CDR1 and CDR2 from the germline V gene are SGHNT and YYREEE (reference sequence). The CDR3 has 17 amino acids. V shed 4 bases, J shed 7 bases, and the junction held 14 bases outside the gene matches. The CDR3 DNA reads TGTGCCAGCAGCCCCACGGGCGGGAGGGGGCGGAATTCACCCCTCCACTTT. Its translation is CASSPTGGRGRNSPLHF.

V gene TRBV5-1 combines with J gene TRBJ2-1, with 10 bases matching TRBD2. V shed 5 bases, J shed 1 base, and the junction held 6 bases outside the gene matches. The length of the CDR3 is 16 residues. Germline V gene sequence: CDR1 SGHRS, CDR2 YFSETQ. Here the CDR3 DNA reads TGCGCCAGCAGAGGGGCTAGCGGGAGTTCCTACAATGAGCAGTTCTTC. It yields the protein CASRGASGSSYNEQFF.

The sample holds a few counts of this clone. The V gene is TRBV6-5, the J gene TRBJ2-7; D is undetermined. The V gene lost 8 bases and the J gene lost 3 bases, with 5 bases spanning the gap. CDR1 and CDR2 (germline): MNHEY, SVGAGI. The CDR3 runs 10 residues. As DNA, the CDR3 is TGTGCCAGCCTCGGCTACGAGCAGTACTTC. This gives the protein CASLGYEQYF.

The chain joins TRBV7-2 to TRBJ1-2; 8 nucleotides align to TRBD1. V gave up 5 bases and J gave up 4 bases; unmatched junction bases: 6. The CDR3 spans 14 residues. Germline CDR1 and CDR2: SGHTA and FQGNSA. The CDR3: CASSNSGGVYGYTF. The CDR3 DNA follows: TGTGCCAGCAGCAACTCAGGGGGCGTCTATGGCTACACCTTC.

The chain links TRBV28 to TRBJ2-3; the D is unclear. With 2 bases removed from V and 0 bases from J, the gap between germline ends came to 15 bases. From germline, CDR1 is MDHEN and CDR2 SYDVKM. The CDR3 totals 17 residues. The CDR3 nucleotides are TGTGCCAGCAGTTTACCTGTCCCAGGTCCAAGCACAGATACGCAGTATTTT. Translated: CASSLPVPGPSTDTQYF. The full variable domain, its missing parts supplied by reference TRBV28 and TRBJ2-3, is DVKVTQSSRYLVKRTGEKVFLECVQDMDHENMFWYRQDPGLGLRLIYFSYDVKMKEKGDIPEGYSVSREKKERFSLILESASTNQTSMYLCASSLPVPGPSTDTQYFGPGTRLTVL.

This clone has a count of ten or more. This chain links TRBV5-1 with TRBJ2-1, with D unresolved. The CDR3 loop spans 15 amino acids. Germline CDR1 reads SGHRS; CDR2 reads YFSETQ. V was cut by 0 bases and J by 5 bases, with 12 bases left in between. The CDR3 sequence: CASSLGLQPHNEQFF. CDR3 nucleotide sequence: TGCGCCAGCAGCTTGGGACTCCAACCCCACAATGAGCAGTTCTTC.

Remarks on this clone: Relative to the germline gene, one junction end is altered; a read error may explain this. This CDR3 reads CAISERGDRADAFF. The CDR3 nucleotides are TGTGCCATCAGTGAGAGAGGAGACAGGGCTGACGCTTTCTTT. V and J are TRBV10-3 and TRBJ1-1; 7 bases are shared with TRBD1. CDR3 length equals 14 residues. The germline V gene encodes CDR1 ENHRY and CDR2 SYGVKD.

About this clone: This sample also contains other DNA sequences that code for the same CDR3. V and J are TRBV11-2 and TRBJ1-1; 8 bases agree with TRBD1. Germline V gene data show CDR1 as SGHAT and CDR2 as FQNNGV. V lost 1 base and J lost 8; bases outside the gene matches: 3. There are 13 residues in the CDR3. The CDR3 DNA is TGTGCCAGCAGCTTAGGGCAGGGGGCAGAAGCTTTCTTT. The encoded protein is CASSLGQGAEAFF. Full variable domain (rest looked up from reference TRBV11-2 and TRBJ1-1): EAGVAQSPRYKIIEKRQSVAFWCNPISGHATLYWYQQILGQGPKLLIQFQNNGVVDDSQLPKDRFSAERLKGVDSTLKIQPAKLEDSAVYLCASSLGQGAEAFFGQGTRLTVV.

The CDR3 region is CASSQFRDRGDGAFF. CDR3 sequence (DNA): TGTGCCAGCAGCCAATTCCGGGACAGGGGGGATGGAGCTTTCTTT. This rearrangement joins TRBV7-9 to TRBJ1-1; 11 bases are shared with TRBD1. With 5 bases clipped from V and 10 bases from J, the junction kept 12 bases outside the gene matches. The CDR3 covers 15 residues. CDR1 and CDR2 from the germline V gene are SEHNR and FQNEAQ (reference sequence).

Remarks on this clone: The junction does not match germline at one end; this may be a read error. The CDR3 nucleotides are TGTGCCGGCAGTTTAGGGACAGGGGGCCAACCCTTGACTTTCTTT. It codes for CAGSLGTGGQPLTFF. This chain joins TRBV27 and TRBJ1-1; 12 bases fit TRBD1. Germline loops: CDR1 MNHEY, CDR2 SMNVEV (reference sequence). The CDR3 contains 15 residues.

Worth noting for this clone: The same CDR3 is also encoded by other DNA sequences in this sample. V and J are TRBV27 and TRBJ2-3; possible D gene TRBD2, 7 bases. The V end lost 8 bases, the J end lost 3 bases, and 18 bases lay between the germline ends. CDR3 length equals 15 residues. The germline V gene has CDR1 MNHEY and CDR2 SMNVEV (reference sequence). The chain's CDR3 is CASCWRGGGTDTQYF. The DNA of the CDR3 is TGTGCCAGCTGTTGGAGAGGGGGGGGTACAGATACGCAGTATTTT.